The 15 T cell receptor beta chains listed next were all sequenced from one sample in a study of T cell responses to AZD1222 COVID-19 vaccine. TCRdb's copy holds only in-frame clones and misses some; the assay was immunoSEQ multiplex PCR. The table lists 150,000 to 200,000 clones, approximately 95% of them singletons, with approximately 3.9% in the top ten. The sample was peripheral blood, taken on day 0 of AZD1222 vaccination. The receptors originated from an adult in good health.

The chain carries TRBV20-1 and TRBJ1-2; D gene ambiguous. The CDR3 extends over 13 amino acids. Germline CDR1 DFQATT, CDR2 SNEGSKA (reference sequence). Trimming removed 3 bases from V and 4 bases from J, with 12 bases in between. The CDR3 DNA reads TGCAGTGCTAGTTTTGCAGGCCTCTATGGCTACACCTTC. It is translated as CSASFAGLYGYTF.

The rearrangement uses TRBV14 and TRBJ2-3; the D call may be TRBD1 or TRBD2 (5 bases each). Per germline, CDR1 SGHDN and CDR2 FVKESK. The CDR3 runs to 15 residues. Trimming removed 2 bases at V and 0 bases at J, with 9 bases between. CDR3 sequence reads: CASSQWGGSTDTQYF. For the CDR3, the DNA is TGTGCCAGCAGCCAATGGGGCGGGAGCACAGATACGCAGTATTTT.

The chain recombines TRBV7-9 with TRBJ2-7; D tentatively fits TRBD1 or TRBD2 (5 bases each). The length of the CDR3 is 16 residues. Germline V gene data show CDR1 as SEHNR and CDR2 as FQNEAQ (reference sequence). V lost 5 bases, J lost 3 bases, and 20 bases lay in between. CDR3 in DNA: TGTGCCAGCAGCAACGACGGGACCCAGCGTTTCTACGAGCAGTACTTC. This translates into CASSNDGTQRFYEQYF.

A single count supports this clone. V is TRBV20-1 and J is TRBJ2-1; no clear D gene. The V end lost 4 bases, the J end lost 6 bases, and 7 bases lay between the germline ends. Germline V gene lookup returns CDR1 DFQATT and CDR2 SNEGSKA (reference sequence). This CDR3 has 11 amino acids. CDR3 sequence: CSATTGNEQFF. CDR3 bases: TGCAGTGCTACAACGGGCAATGAGCAGTTCTTC.

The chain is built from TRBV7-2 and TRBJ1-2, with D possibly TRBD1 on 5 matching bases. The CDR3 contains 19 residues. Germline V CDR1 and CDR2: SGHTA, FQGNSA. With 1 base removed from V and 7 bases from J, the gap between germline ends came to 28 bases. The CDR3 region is CASSLGLVAHRWDHRGYTF. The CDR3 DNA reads TGTGCCAGCAGCTTAGGGTTAGTGGCCCATCGATGGGACCATCGTGGCTACACCTTC.

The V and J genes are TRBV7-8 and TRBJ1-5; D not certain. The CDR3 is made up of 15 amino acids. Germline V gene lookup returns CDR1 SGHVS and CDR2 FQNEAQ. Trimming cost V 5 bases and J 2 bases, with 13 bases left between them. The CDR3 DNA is TGTGCCAGCAGCCTCGGTAGGACCGGCAATCAGCCCCAGCATTTT. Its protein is CASSLGRTGNQPQHF.

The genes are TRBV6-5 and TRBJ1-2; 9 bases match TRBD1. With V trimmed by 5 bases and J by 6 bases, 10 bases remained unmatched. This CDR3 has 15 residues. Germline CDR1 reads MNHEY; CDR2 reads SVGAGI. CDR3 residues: CASSKWTGEKNGYTF. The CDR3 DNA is TGTGCCAGCAGTAAATGGACAGGGGAGAAGAATGGCTACACCTTC.

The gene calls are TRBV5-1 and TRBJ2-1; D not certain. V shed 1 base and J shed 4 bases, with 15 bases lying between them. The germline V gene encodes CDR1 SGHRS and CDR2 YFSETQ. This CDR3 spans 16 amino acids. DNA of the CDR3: TGCGCCAGCAGCTTGATCGGCGAGCCCCCTTACAATGAGCAGTTCTTC. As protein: CASSLIGEPPYNEQFF.

The CDR3 loop reads CASSAGGTRAQNIQYF. CDR3 bases: TGTGCCAGCAGCGCTGGGGGTACCCGTGCCCAAAACATTCAGTACTTC. This chain connects TRBV11-1 to TRBJ2-4, with D perhaps assigned TRBD1 or TRBD2 (5 bases each). CDR3 length: 16 residues. V gave up 5 bases and J gave up 5 bases, with 19 bases separating them. CDR1 and CDR2 (germline): SGHAT, FQDESV (reference sequence).

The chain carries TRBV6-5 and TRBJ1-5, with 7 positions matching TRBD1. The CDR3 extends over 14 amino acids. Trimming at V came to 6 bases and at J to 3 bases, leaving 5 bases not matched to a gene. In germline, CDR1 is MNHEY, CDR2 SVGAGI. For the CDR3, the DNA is TGTGCCAGCAGACGACAGGGAACCAATCAGCCCCAGCATTTT. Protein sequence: CASRRQGTNQPQHF.

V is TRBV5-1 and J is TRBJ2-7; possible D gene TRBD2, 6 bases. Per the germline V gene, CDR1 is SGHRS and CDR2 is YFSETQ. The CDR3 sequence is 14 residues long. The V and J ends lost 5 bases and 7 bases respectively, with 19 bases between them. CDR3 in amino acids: CASRSGTGPIEQYF. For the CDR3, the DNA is TGCGCCAGCAGATCCGGGACTGGACCTATTGAGCAGTACTTC.

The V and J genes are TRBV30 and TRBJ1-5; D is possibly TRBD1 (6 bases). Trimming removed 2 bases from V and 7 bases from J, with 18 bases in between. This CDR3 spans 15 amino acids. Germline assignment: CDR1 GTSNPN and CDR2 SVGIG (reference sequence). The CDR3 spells CAWSKTGLVNQPQHF. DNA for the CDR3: TGTGCCTGGAGTAAAACAGGGCTCGTCAACCAGCCCCAGCATTTT.

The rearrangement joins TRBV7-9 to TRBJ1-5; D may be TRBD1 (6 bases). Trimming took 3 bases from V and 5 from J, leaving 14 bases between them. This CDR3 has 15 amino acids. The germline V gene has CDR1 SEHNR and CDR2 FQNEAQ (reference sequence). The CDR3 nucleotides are TGTGCCAGCAGCTTTTGGGGGGGGCTCGATCAGCCCCAGCATTTT. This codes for CASSFWGGLDQPQHF.

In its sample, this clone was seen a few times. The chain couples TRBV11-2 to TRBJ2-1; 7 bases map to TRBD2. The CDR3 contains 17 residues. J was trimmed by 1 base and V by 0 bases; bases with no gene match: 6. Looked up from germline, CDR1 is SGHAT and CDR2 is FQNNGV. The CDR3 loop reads CASSLEGGSPSYNEQFF. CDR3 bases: TGTGCCAGCAGCTTAGAGGGCGGGAGCCCATCCTACAATGAGCAGTTCTTC.

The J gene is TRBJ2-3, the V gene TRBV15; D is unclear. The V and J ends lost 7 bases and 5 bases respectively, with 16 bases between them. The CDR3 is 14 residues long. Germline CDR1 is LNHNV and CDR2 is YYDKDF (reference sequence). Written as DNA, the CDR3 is TGTGCCACCAACCTAGGACGTCCCGTAGATACGCAGTATTTT. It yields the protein CATNLGRPVDTQYF.